The 31 T cell receptor beta chains below all came from one sample that was sequenced in a study of shared clonotypes between healthy human individuals. Naive CD8 isolation took CD45RO-negative cells positively selected for CCR7 and excluded terminally differentiated effector memory CD45RA+ cells. The assay was immunoSEQ multiplex PCR, and TCRdb's table has in-frame clones only and misses some. The data hold more than 2 million clones, with 90% to 95% observed a single time. The sequenced sample was naive CD8+ T cells from PBMCs. These receptors all stem from a man aged 18 to 30 in good health. Some clones in this sample may be carry-over from other donors' samples.

As regards this clone: Other DNA sequences in the same sample also yield this CDR3. The chain couples TRBV30 to TRBJ2-7; D remains ambiguous. Deletions cut 0 bases from V and 2 bases from J, with 5 bases between. In germline, CDR1 is GTSNPN, CDR2 SVGIG (reference sequence). CDR3 size: 12 residues. CDR3 amino acids: CAWSVGTYEQYF. In DNA, the CDR3 is TGTGCCTGGAGTGTAGGTACCTACGAGCAGTACTTC.

This clone appeared once. The identical CDR3 is also encoded by other nucleotide sequences in the sample. The chain recombines TRBV25-1 with TRBJ2-7, with a weak D call TRBD2 (5 bases). Germline V CDR1 and CDR2: MGHDK, SYGVNS. V gave up 6 bases and J gave up 4 bases, with 7 bases separating them. The CDR3 spans 11 residues. Here the CDR3 DNA reads TGTGCCAGCAGCCCGGGGTACGAGCAGTACTTC. As protein: CASSPGYEQYF.

The chain has TRBV29-1 and TRBJ1-1; D is possibly TRBD1 (6 bases). In germline, CDR1 is SQVTM, CDR2 ANQGSEA. The V end was cut by 8 bases, the J end by 1 base, with 20 bases between. CDR3 length: 15 amino acids. This chain's CDR3 is CSPRGGNRENTEAFF. The CDR3 bases are TGCAGCCCCCGGGGGGGGAACAGGGAGAACACTGAAGCTTTCTTT.

The chain carries TRBV18 and TRBJ2-2, with D tentatively TRBD1 (5 bases). The V end lost 0 bases, the J end lost 5 bases, and 16 bases lay between the germline ends. The germline gives CDR1 KGHSH, CDR2 LQKENI. This CDR3 spans 17 amino acids. DNA for the CDR3: TGTGCCAGCTCACCACCGAGTGTAAAGAAGGGGACCGGGGAGCTGTTTTTT. Protein: CASSPPSVKKGTGELFF.

This rearrangement joins TRBV19 to TRBJ2-3; TRBD2 agrees at 9 bases. The junction had 9 bases not matched to a gene; V was cut back by 2 bases and J by 6 bases. Germline lookup yields CDR1 LNHDA and CDR2 SQIVND (reference sequence). CDR3 length equals 16 residues. The CDR3 region has the DNA TGTGCCAGTAGTATAACCGCGGGAGGGCCAGAGGATACGCAGTATTTT. Residues: CASSITAGGPEDTQYF. Supplemented by reference TRBV19 and TRBJ2-3, the full variable domain reads DGGITQSPKYLFRKEGQNVTLSCEQNLNHDAMYWYRQDPGQGLRLIYYSQIVNDFQKGDIAEGYSVSREKKESFPLTVTSAQKNPTAFYLCASSITAGGPEDTQYFGPGTRLTVL.

A remark on this clone: The sample has other DNA sequences that encode this CDR3 too. The chain combines TRBV28 with TRBJ2-3; D may be TRBD1 (6 bases). Germline V gives CDR1 MDHEN, CDR2 SYDVKM. Trimming removed 2 bases at V and 3 bases at J, with 9 bases between. The CDR3 totals 14 residues. The CDR3 protein is CASSLGRGTDTQYF. CDR3 DNA sequence: TGTGCCAGCAGTTTAGGCAGGGGTACAGATACGCAGTATTTT.

The chain joins TRBV5-1 to TRBJ2-3; 7 nucleotides match TRBD2. This CDR3 has 16 residues. Germline assignment: CDR1 SGHRS and CDR2 YFSETQ. V shed 1 base, J shed 2 bases, and the junction held 7 bases outside the gene matches. For the CDR3, the DNA is TGCGCCAGCAGCTTGACCCCCGGGAGGCTCACAGATACGCAGTATTTT. This translates into CASSLTPGRLTDTQYF.

To note about this clone: Other nucleotide sequences from this sample produce the same CDR3. The chain links TRBV28 to TRBJ1-1; D is unclear. This CDR3 spans 13 amino acids. Germline loops: CDR1 MDHEN, CDR2 SYDVKM. V shed 2 bases and J shed 2 bases, with 6 bases lying between them. CDR3 sequence: CASSLTVNTEAFF. CDR3 sequence (DNA): TGTGCCAGCAGTTTAACCGTAAACACTGAAGCTTTCTTT.

Only one count was recorded for this clone. This sequence joins TRBV7-8 and TRBJ2-1, with TRBD2 identical over 9 bases. V was clipped by 2 bases and J by 3 bases; unmatched bases: 2. The CDR3 length is 15 residues. Germline assignment: CDR1 SGHVS and CDR2 FQNEAQ. Here the CDR3 reads CASSLWTSDYNEQFF. DNA of the CDR3: TGTGCCAGCAGCTTATGGACTAGCGACTACAATGAGCAGTTCTTC.

The chain uses TRBV9 and TRBJ2-7; D gene ambiguous. Germline V gene data show CDR1 as SGDLS and CDR2 as YYNGEE. V lost 3 bases to trimming and J lost 7 bases, with 14 bases between them. The CDR3 sequence is 13 residues long. CDR3 protein: CASSASGTGEQYF. CDR3 DNA: TGTGCCAGCAGCGCGAGTGGAACTGGGGAGCAGTACTTC.

The rearrangement uses TRBV11-2 and TRBJ1-3; D remains ambiguous. The V gene lost 3 bases and the J gene lost 1 base, with 4 bases spanning the gap. CDR1 and CDR2 from the germline V gene are SGHAT and FQNNGV. The CDR3 length is 13 residues. The CDR3 sequence: CASSFGSGNTIYF. CDR3 coding DNA: TGTGCCAGCAGCTTTGGTTCTGGAAACACCATATATTTT.

The chain has TRBV7-8 and TRBJ1-3, with D unclear. Deletions cut 5 bases from V and 1 base from J, with 9 bases between. Germline assignment: CDR1 SGHVS and CDR2 FQNEAQ. The CDR3 length is 14 residues. As DNA, the CDR3 is TGTGCCAGCAGCCCCGGGGTATCTGGAAACACCATATATTTT. This gives the protein CASSPGVSGNTIYF.

The V and J genes are TRBV5-1 and TRBJ2-6; 11 positions match TRBD1. V gave up 5 bases and J gave up 0 bases; unmatched junction bases: 7. The length of the CDR3 is 18 residues. Germline CDR1 reads SGHRS; CDR2 reads YFSETQ. The CDR3 is CASRTWTGGASGANVLTF. CDR3 DNA: TGCGCCAGCAGAACTTGGACAGGGGGCGCCTCTGGGGCCAACGTCCTGACTTTC.

V and J are TRBV13 and TRBJ1-2; 9 bases align to TRBD1. This CDR3 contains 18 residues. V trimming: 3 bases; J trimming: 8 bases; junction bases outside the gene matches: 19. Germline CDR1 PRHDT, CDR2 FYEKMQ (reference sequence). This CDR3 is CASSFGVPGQGPGKGYTF. Written as DNA, the CDR3 is TGTGCCAGCAGCTTCGGAGTCCCGGGACAGGGCCCTGGAAAAGGCTACACCTTC.

V and J are TRBV2 and TRBJ1-3; D is possibly TRBD1 (5 bases). V was clipped by 0 bases and J by 0 bases, with 15 bases between them. The CDR3 has 18 residues. In germline, CDR1 is SNHLY, CDR2 FYNNEI. CDR3 nucleotide sequence: TGTGCCAGCAGTGAAGCGGGCGGGGGACTTAGCTCTGGAAACACCATATATTTT. This sequence encodes CASSEAGGGLSSGNTIYF.

This clone was recorded a few times. The rearrangement uses TRBV7-9 and TRBJ1-1; D ambiguous. Germline values: CDR1 SEHNR, CDR2 FQNEAQ (reference sequence). Trimming stripped 3 bases from V and 3 bases from J, with 8 bases between. This CDR3 region has 13 residues. CDR3 in amino acids: CASSFYSYTEAFF. DNA of the CDR3: TGTGCCAGCAGCTTCTACAGTTACACTGAAGCTTTCTTT.

The chain carries TRBV7-6 and TRBJ1-1, with D maybe TRBD1 (6 bases). CDR3 length equals 15 residues. Trimming cost V 5 bases and J 1 base, with 14 bases left between them. The germline V gene has CDR1 SGHVS and CDR2 FNYEAQ. The CDR3 sequence: CASSAGDIWNTEAFF. CDR3 coding DNA: TGTGCCAGCAGCGCAGGGGATATCTGGAACACTGAAGCTTTCTTT.

This sequence joins TRBV7-3 and TRBJ1-5; D gene unclear. CDR1 and CDR2 from the germline V gene are SGHTA and FQGTGA. The V end lost 4 bases, the J end lost 1 base, and 8 bases lay between the germline ends. The length of the CDR3 is 14 residues. CDR3 sequence (DNA): TGTGCCAGCAGCTGCGCATTGAGCAATCAGCCCCAGCATTTT. Its translation: CASSCALSNQPQHF.

The V and J genes are TRBV15 and TRBJ2-6; D unresolved. The length of the CDR3 is 18 residues. V was pared by 2 bases and J by 3 bases, with 17 bases between. The germline V gene encodes CDR1 LNHNV and CDR2 YYDKDF (reference sequence). CDR3 in DNA: TGTGCCACCAGCAGATCCAGTCAGCATTGGGTTGGGGCCAACGTCCTGACTTTC. Translation gives CATSRSSQHWVGANVLTF.

The chain joins TRBV9 to TRBJ1-4, with TRBD1 matching 7 bases. V trimming: 3 bases; J trimming: 5 bases; junction bases outside the gene matches: 10. The germline V gene encodes CDR1 SGDLS and CDR2 YYNGEE. The CDR3 loop spans 16 amino acids. The CDR3 loop is CASSGGRTGWNEKLFF. CDR3 nucleotide sequence: TGTGCCAGCAGCGGTGGGCGGACAGGTTGGAATGAAAAACTGTTTTTT.

The chain recombines TRBV4-2 with TRBJ2-1, with 10 bases identical to TRBD2. Per germline, CDR1 LGHNA and CDR2 YNFKEQ. V lost 4 bases to trimming and J lost 3 bases; unmatched junction nucleotides: 9. CDR3 length: 17 residues. CDR3 bases: TGTGCCAGCAGCCCCCACTCACTAGCGGGGTACTACAATGAGCAGTTCTTC. It specifies CASSPHSLAGYYNEQFF.

The chain is built from TRBV4-3 and TRBJ2-3; D gene ambiguous. The CDR3 is made up of 16 amino acids. Germline assignment: CDR1 LGHNA and CDR2 YSLEER. V lost 4 bases and J 0 bases, leaving 14 bases between the germline ends. As DNA, the CDR3 is TGCGCCAGCAGCCCGGCGGTTACGCCTAGCACAGATACGCAGTATTTT. It yields the protein CASSPAVTPSTDTQYF.

The J gene is TRBJ2-7, the V gene TRBV6-5; D is possibly TRBD1 (5 bases). Germline CDR1 and CDR2: MNHEY and SVGAGI. V lost 5 bases to trimming and J lost 1 base, with 12 bases between them. The CDR3 covers 14 residues. This CDR3 is CASSPFTGSYEQYF. DNA for the CDR3: TGTGCCAGCAGTCCCTTCACAGGTTCCTACGAGCAGTACTTC.

The J gene is TRBJ1-5, the V gene TRBV19, with a tentative D call TRBD1 (5 bases). The CDR3 runs to 16 residues. Germline-derived CDR1 and CDR2 are LNHDA and SQIVND (reference sequence). V was shortened by 1 base and J by 3 bases, with 13 bases between the two germline ends. DNA of the CDR3: TGTGCCAGTAGTATAGGAAGCGGGACCCACAATCAGCCCCAGCATTTT. Translated: CASSIGSGTHNQPQHF. Filled out from reference TRBV19 and TRBJ1-5, the complete variable domain reads DGGITQSPKYLFRKEGQNVTLSCEQNLNHDAMYWYRQDPGQGLRLIYYSQIVNDFQKGDIAEGYSVSREKKESFPLTVTSAQKNPTAFYLCASSIGSGTHNQPQHFGDGTRLSIL.

CDR3 coding DNA: TGTGCCAGCAGCGAGGACTCGAGCACAGATACGCAGTATTTT. Residues: CASSEDSSTDTQYF. The chain combines TRBV9 with TRBJ2-3; possible D gene TRBD2, 5 bases. CDR1 SGDLS and CDR2 YYNGEE come from the germline V gene. The CDR3 contains 14 residues. V was trimmed by 3 bases and J by 0 bases, leaving 8 bases between them.

The chain is built from TRBV11-2 and TRBJ1-2; no clear D gene. Deletions cut 6 bases from V and 4 bases from J, with 15 bases between. Germline V CDR1 and CDR2: SGHAT, FQNNGV. This CDR3 contains 14 residues. Here the CDR3 DNA reads TGTGCCAGCAGTCGACGGCAGGACCTCTATGGCTACACCTTC. It encodes CASSRRQDLYGYTF.

V gene TRBV9 combines with J gene TRBJ1-3; 8 bases agree with TRBD1. Germline trimming cut 4 bases from V and 4 bases from J; bases unmatched to any gene: 1. The CDR3 extends over 13 amino acids. CDR1 is SGDLS, CDR2 YYNGEE, per germline. The CDR3 sequence: CASSRQGGNTIYF. DNA of the CDR3: TGTGCCAGCAGCCGACAGGGGGGAAACACCATATATTTT. The full variable domain, in which reference TRBV9 and TRBJ1-3 provide the parts outside the CDR3, is DSGVTQTPKHLITATGQRVTLRCSPRSGDLSVYWYQQSLDQGLQFLIQYYNGEERAKGNILERFSAQQFPDLHSELNLSSLELGDSALYFCASSRQGGNTIYFGEGSWLTVV.

V usage is TRBV9 and J usage is TRBJ2-2, with D perhaps matching TRBD1 or TRBD2 (5 bases each). Looked up from germline, CDR1 is SGDLS and CDR2 is YYNGEE. The CDR3 sequence is 12 residues long. V was pared by 0 bases and J by 13 bases, with 10 bases between. CDR3 DNA: TGTGCCAGCAGCGTAGGGGACCACGGGCTGTTTTTT. Amino acids: CASSVGDHGLFF.

V usage is TRBV28 and J usage is TRBJ2-7; 7 bases are shared with TRBD1. Germline lookup yields CDR1 MDHEN and CDR2 SYDVKM. The CDR3 runs 13 residues. The V and J ends lost 5 bases and 3 bases, in that order; junction bases with no gene match: 4. This CDR3 reads CASSRQGLYEQYF. Here the CDR3 DNA reads TGTGCCAGCAGTCGACAGGGCCTCTACGAGCAGTACTTC.

The chain is built from TRBV6-5 and TRBJ2-7; TRBD2 aligns across 9 bases. The CDR3 spans 14 residues. V shed 6 bases and J 2 bases; nucleotides not matched to a gene: 5. Germline V gene sequence: CDR1 MNHEY, CDR2 SVGAGI. The CDR3 nucleotides are TGTGCCAGCAGCAAAGCGGGAGGCCCCTACGAGCAGTACTTC. It codes for CASSKAGGPYEQYF.

The V and J genes are TRBV4-2 and TRBJ1-6, with a weak D call TRBD1 (5 bases). Germline lookup yields CDR1 LGHNA and CDR2 YNFKEQ. The V end lost 1 base, the J end lost 7 bases, and 11 bases lay between the germline ends. This CDR3 comprises 15 residues. CDR3 bases: TGTGCCAGCAGCCAAGCCGGGACGGGCAATTCACCCCTCCACTTT. Amino acid sequence: CASSQAGTGNSPLHF.